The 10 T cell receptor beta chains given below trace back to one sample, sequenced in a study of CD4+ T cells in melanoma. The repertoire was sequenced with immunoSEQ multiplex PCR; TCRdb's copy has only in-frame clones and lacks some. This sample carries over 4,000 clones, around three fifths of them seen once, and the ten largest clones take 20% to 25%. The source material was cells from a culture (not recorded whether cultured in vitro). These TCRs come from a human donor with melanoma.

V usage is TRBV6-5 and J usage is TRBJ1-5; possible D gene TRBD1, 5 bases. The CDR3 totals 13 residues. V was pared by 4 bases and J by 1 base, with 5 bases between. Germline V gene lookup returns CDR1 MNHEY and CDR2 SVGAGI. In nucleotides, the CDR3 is TGTGCCAGCAGTTGGGGCAGCAATCAGCCCCAGCATTTT. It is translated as CASSWGSNQPQHF.

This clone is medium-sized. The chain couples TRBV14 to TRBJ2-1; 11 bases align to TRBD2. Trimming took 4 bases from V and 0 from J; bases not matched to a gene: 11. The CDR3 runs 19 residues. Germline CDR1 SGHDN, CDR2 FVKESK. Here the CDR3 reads CASSPDPSGGPYSYNEQFF. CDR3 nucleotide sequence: TGTGCCAGCAGCCCCGACCCTAGCGGGGGGCCCTACTCCTACAATGAGCAGTTCTTC.

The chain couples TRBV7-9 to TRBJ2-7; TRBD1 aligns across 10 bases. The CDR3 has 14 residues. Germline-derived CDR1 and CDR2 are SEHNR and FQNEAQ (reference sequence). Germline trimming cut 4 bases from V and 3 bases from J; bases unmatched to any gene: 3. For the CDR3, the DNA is TGTGCCAGCAGCTCGGGACAGGGGAACTACGAGCAGTACTTC. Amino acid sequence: CASSSGQGNYEQYF.

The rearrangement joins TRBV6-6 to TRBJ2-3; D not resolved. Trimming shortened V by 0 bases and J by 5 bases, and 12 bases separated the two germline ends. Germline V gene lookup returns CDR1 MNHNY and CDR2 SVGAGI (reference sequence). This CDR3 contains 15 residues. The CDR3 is CASSYSGPAGDTQYF. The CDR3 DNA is TGTGCCAGCAGTTACTCGGGCCCGGCAGGAGATACGCAGTATTTT.

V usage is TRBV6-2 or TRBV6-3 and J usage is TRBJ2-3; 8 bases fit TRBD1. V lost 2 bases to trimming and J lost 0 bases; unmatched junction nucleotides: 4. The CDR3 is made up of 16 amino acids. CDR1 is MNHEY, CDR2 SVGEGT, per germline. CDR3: CASSYSHRGSTDTQYF. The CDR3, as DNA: TGTGCCAGCAGTTACAGCCACAGGGGGAGCACAGATACGCAGTATTTT.

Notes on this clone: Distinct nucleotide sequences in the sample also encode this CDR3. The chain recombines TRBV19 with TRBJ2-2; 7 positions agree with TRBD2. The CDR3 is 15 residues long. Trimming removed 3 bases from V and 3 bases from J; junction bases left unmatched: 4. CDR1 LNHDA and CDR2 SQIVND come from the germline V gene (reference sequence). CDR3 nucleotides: TGTGCCAGTAGTATTTATGGGGGGGACACCGGGGAGCTGTTTTTT. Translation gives CASSIYGGDTGELFF.

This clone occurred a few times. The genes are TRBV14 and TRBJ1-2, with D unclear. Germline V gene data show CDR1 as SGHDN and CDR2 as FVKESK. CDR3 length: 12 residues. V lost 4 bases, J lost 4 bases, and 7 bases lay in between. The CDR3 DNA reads TGTGCCAGCAGCCTTTGGTCCTATGGCTACACCTTC. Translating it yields CASSLWSYGYTF.

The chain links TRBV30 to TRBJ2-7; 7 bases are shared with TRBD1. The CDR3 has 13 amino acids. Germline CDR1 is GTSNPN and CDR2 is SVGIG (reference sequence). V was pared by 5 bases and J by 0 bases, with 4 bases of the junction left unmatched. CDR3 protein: CAWVGQFSYEQYF. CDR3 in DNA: TGTGCCTGGGTGGGACAGTTCTCCTACGAGCAGTACTTC.

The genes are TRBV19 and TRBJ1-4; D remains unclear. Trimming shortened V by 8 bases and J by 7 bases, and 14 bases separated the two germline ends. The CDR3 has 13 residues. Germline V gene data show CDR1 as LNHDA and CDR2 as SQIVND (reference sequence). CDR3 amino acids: CASRPGGLEKLFF. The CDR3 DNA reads TGTGCCAGTCGGCCGGGAGGGCTTGAAAAACTGTTTTTT.

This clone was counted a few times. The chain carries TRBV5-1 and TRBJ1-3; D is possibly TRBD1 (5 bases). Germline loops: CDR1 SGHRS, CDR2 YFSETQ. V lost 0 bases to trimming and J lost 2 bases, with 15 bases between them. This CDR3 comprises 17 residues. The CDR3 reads CASSLVGDRSAGNTIYF. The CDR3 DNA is TGCGCCAGCAGCTTGGTGGGAGACAGATCAGCTGGAAACACCATATATTTT.